This entry features one TCR beta chain sequence. Its target antigen remains unknown. No base quality information exists; no much larger clone differs at one position. This sample was taken from a study of cytomegalovirus exposure and HLA in healthy donors (dated by TCRdb to about 2017). In the study overall: In an earlier analysis of several hundred of the donors, 276 Gb of sequence data and 100 million or so unique TCR beta sequences from 150 million to 200 million T cells were reported. All discovery cohort repertoires had been generated using a single sequencing platform. To predict cytomegalovirus infection status, the study combined high-throughput TCR immunosequencing, statistical association of individual TCRs with disease status, and machine learning. Along with the approximately 700-subject first cohort, a separate validation cohort of over 90 different subjects was used. A later analysis re-examined previously published TCR beta repertoires from just over 650 donors and added high-resolution HLA genotyping to investigate patterns of TCR occurrence. Rather than using new phenotypic data, the later analysis identified candidate immune exposures from TCR beta sequences and from how often those sequences occurred across donors. Class I and class II HLA loci were covered by the typing at four-digit resolution. The T cell repertoires of 666 subjects were profiled by immunosequencing and related to cytomegalovirus serostatus. An early release covering about 600 HLA-typed donors comprised about 290 gigabases of sequencing data and roughly 86 million unique TCR sequences. The number of typed donors differed by locus: about 620-630 for A, B, C, DRB1 and DQB1; 522 for DQA1; fewer than 610 for DPA1; and roughly 470 for DPB1. The aim of the study was to test whether cataloging public T cell receptors could identify signatures of past pathogen exposure. A later genetic analysis used genome-wide SNP genotypes for about 55% of the 666 donors, treating that subset as a discovery cohort. Among approximately 370 genotyped donors of the cohort, an average of about 240,000 unique TCR beta nucleotide sequences was sequenced per donor, of which about 19% were non-productive. Because of strong linkage in the cohort, roughly five DR-DQ haplotypes were treated as single units for association and clustering. To decide whether each TCR beta V gene segment behaved as functional or pseudogenic, an earlier analysis of approximately 620 of the donors relied on high-throughput TCR beta sequencing. Donor age, sex, ethnicity and CMV serostatus were collected together with the repertoire data. Of the 350 to 450 genotyped donors, over 70% fell in the genetic ancestry cluster associated with self-reported Caucasian donors. Results the study describes overall, beyond this receptor: In vitro tests confirmed that three of the cytomegalovirus-associated TCR beta chains recognize cytomegalovirus antigens. A further reported finding was that TCR beta sequences accurately predicted the HLA-A and HLA-B alleles for most subjects in the first cohort. Linkage disequilibrium might explain the correlated functional status among segregating V segments, but an unknown experimental factor could not be excluded. An association between a missense DCLRE1C variant and V-gene and J-gene trimming of TCR beta chains was found in a later genetic analysis and replicated in an independent cohort. In a later analysis, TCR association rates were found to vary across HLA loci, with the most associated TCRs seen for DRB1 alleles and the fewest for HLA-C alleles. Immune exposure information for the cohort was limited to CMV serostatus. In a later analysis, several top co-occurrence clusters were reported to appear linked to parvovirus B19, influenza, CMV and Epstein-Barr virus. Across donors, most TCR sequences were observed very rarely, whereas some public TCRs were present in many individuals. A later analysis found that HLA-associated TCR beta chains were more clonally expanded and had lower generation probabilities than equally common non-associated chains. According to a later genetic analysis, donors in an Asian-associated ancestry cluster had fewer N-insertions in productive TCRs than the approximately 610-donor mean. Because HLA typing was missing for some donors at each locus, association tests included only the typed subset. Specific HLA alleles were associated with roughly 17,000 TCR beta sequences at a false discovery rate of 0.05 in a later analysis. Strong co-occurrence of HLA alleles, especially DR and DQ, made assigning TCR associations to individual alleles difficult. An earlier analysis of some 560 of the donors showed that most TCR beta V segments appeared in productive rearrangements either about 90% or about 30% of the time, which broadly matched IMGT annotations. This cohort had only TCR beta chains sequenced, and the lack of alpha or paired-chain data limited which features could be detected. According to the authors, the approach could potentially be generalized to other disease states and immunological phenotypes. The study gave a list of 150 to 200 TCR beta chains associated with cytomegalovirus. According to a later analysis, most CMV-associated TCR beta chains appeared to be HLA-restricted, and the HLA associations seemed to be driven largely by CMV exposure. The presence/absence analyses assumed that sequencing depth was roughly uniform across donors, and that assumption may not be true. The sequencing pipeline was judged likely to have produced a cluster of highly shared sequence variants as a technical artifact. Cytomegalovirus status was reported to be diagnosed by the classifier with high specificity and sensitivity in both the original and validation cohorts. Some IMGT-functional V segments, including TRBV6-2 and TRBV6-3, could not be told apart with the 87-base-pair reads, so those segments were excluded. Because counts were too low, about 18 rarely observed V segments, including chromosome 9 orphons, were excluded from the earlier analysis of 587 of the donors.

Measured from the cysteine to the phenylalanine, the CDR3 is 15 residues long. Only CDR3 DNA remains: 45 bases, in frame from the first base. Trimming takes 5 bases from V and 1 base from J, and the germline ends sit 12 bases apart. Via the germline V gene, CDR1 is SNHLY and CDR2 FYNNEI. The cohort comprised some 700 healthy bone marrow donors. Cohort members were all nominally healthy when sampled, although unrecorded immune exposures were likely present. The donor was CMV seropositive and belonged to the group of about 290 seropositive cohort members. Every donor gave a peripheral blood sample, and the peripheral blood mononuclear cells from that sample were used for TCR beta sequencing. The Qiagen DNeasy Blood Extraction Kit was used to extract genomic DNA from the blood cell samples. Receptors were amplified or captured by the immunoSEQ multiplex PCR assay. For the multiplex PCR, a mixture combining 60 forward primers for TCR Vbeta segments and 13 reverse primers for TCR Jbeta segments was used. A multiplex PCR assay on genomic DNA amplified the CDR3 region of rearranged TCR beta genes. The amplified TCR beta libraries were sequenced on the Illumina HiSeq System as 87-base-pair reads. The source study handled its data this way. In a later analysis, roughly 80 million unique TCR beta chains were counted across the 500 to 850 repertoires, and roughly 11 million of these chains were shared by at least two donors. Raw reads were error-corrected and collapsed into unique sequences by a nearest-neighbor algorithm in which closely related sequences were merged to remove PCR and sequencing errors. To assign V, D and J gene segments, CDR3 sequences were aligned to IMGT reference sequences. Each retained sequence needed at least a six-nucleotide match to both a V gene segment and a J gene segment. A rearrangement was called productive if the CDR3 had no stop codons and remained in frame with V and J, and every other rearrangement was called non-productive. Following IMGT convention, CDR3 was defined as the stretch from the second conserved V-encoded cysteine to the conserved J-encoded phenylalanine. In an earlier analysis of roughly 610 of the donors, sequences lacking an unambiguous match to a single V gene segment were excluded. An earlier analysis of just under 600 of the donors called V segments functional above 56.7% productive rearrangements and segregating when the between-donor standard deviation exceeded 5%. A statistical classification framework was developed to diagnose cytomegalovirus status using the catalog of TCR beta chain sequences. In a later analysis, TCR nucleotide sequences were compared against IMGT/GENE-DB human TR gene sequences so that V and J genes could be assigned. Using the TCRdist pipeline, a later analysis assigned CDR3 sequences along with most-parsimonious VDJ recombination scenarios. In a later analysis, every TCR beta chain was defined by the combination of its CDR3 amino acid sequence and its V-gene family, and reads without a unique V-gene family were dropped. In a later analysis, around 650 highly shared, low-generation-probability nucleotide sequences were removed to address suspected cross-contamination and a sequencing artifact. A later analysis calculated a clonal expansion index for each public chain from normalized within-repertoire ranks of inferred template counts. Generation probabilities in a later analysis came from a VDJ recombination model fitted to out-of-frame rearrangements, and those results were checked against IGoR. A later analysis scored TCR-TCR, TCR-HLA and TCR-CMV co-occurrence with hypergeometric tests, applying a repertoire-size bias correction to TCR pairs. A later analysis estimated false discovery rates by permuting HLA or CMV assignments 20 times. In a later analysis, co-occurring TCRs were grouped using DBSCAN, with TCRdist sequence similarity added in when clustering inside HLA-allele-positive subsets. Repertoires with fewer than 30,000 or more than 120,000 public chains, plus five repertoires with anomalous nucleotide sharing, were excluded from co-occurrence clustering. What TCRdb holds here is the immuneACCESS table cut down to in-frame rearrangements. Part of the clones is not present; checked against another copy, under half of the missing clones reflect an unresolved V gene, and the others are unexplained. That table is the source of V, J and clone size, and D and trimming were worked out from the DNA. The sample contains more than 90,000 clones, about 70% of them found a single time. The ten top clones hold just over 8.5% of the sample.

The sequence derives from a man in his thirties or forties in good health and CMV-seropositive. The chain uses TRBV2 and TRBJ1-3, with the identity of the D gene unclear. The sample consisted of PBMCs. Read as DNA, the sequence is TGTGCCAGCAGTTTAAGACATTCTTCTGGAAACACCATATATTTT. This encodes CASSLRHSSGNTIYF.